Below, 3 T cell receptor beta chains from the same sample are listed, as sequenced in a study of cytomegalovirus exposure and HLA in healthy donors. 13 Jbeta primers and 60 Vbeta primers were used for the PCR. Using immunoSEQ multiplex PCR, the repertoire was profiled, and TCRdb retains in-frame clones only, with some absent. The repertoire holds 150,000 to 200,000 clones, with around 75% as singletons. The sample was PBMCs. These receptors were collected from a man younger than 35 in good health and CMV-seropositive.

The V call is TRBV5-6, the J call TRBJ2-7; 11 bases match TRBD1. Germline CDR1 SGHDT, CDR2 YYEEEE. This CDR3 contains 14 residues. V shed 4 bases, J shed 7 bases, and the junction held 7 bases outside the gene matches. The CDR3 DNA follows: TGTGCCAGCAGCCTTGGACAGGGGGCGGCTGAGCAGTACGTC. This encodes CASSLGQGAAEQYV.

The chain joins TRBV6-5 to TRBJ1-2; D may be TRBD1 (6 bases). Germline V lookup: CDR1 MNHEY, CDR2 SVGAGI. V was pared by 6 bases and J by 8 bases, with 13 bases between. The CDR3 covers 12 residues. As DNA, the CDR3 is TGTGCCAGCAGGCCCACAGGGTTGGGCTACACCTTC. Translated, it gives CASRPTGLGYTF.

The V call is TRBV14, the J call TRBJ1-3; the match to TRBD1 covers 7 bases. Germline CDR1 reads SGHDN; CDR2 reads FVKESK. After removal of 5 bases from V and 4 bases from J, the junction contained 8 bases not matched to a gene. The CDR3 loop spans 15 amino acids. The CDR3 region is CASSSGTAYGNTIYF. The CDR3 nucleotides read TGTGCCAGCAGCTCCGGGACAGCTTACGGAAACACCATATATTTT.